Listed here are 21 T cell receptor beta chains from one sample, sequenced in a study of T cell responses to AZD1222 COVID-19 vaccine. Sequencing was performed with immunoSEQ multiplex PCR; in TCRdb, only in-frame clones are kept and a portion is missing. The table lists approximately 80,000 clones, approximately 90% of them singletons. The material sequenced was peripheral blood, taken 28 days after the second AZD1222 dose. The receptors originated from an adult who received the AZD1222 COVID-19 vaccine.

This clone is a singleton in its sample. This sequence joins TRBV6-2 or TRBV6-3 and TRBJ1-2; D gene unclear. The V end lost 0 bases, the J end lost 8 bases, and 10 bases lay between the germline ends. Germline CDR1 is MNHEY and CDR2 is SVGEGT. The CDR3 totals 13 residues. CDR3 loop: CASSYSNPGGYTF. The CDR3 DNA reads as TGTGCCAGCAGTTACTCGAATCCCGGCGGCTACACCTTC.

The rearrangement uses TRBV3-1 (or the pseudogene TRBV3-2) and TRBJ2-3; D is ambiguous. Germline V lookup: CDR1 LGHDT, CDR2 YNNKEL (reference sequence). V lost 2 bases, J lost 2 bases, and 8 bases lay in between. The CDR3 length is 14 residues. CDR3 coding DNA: TGTGCCAGCAGCCAAATGTCTAACACAGATACGCAGTATTTT. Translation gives CASSQMSNTDTQYF.

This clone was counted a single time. CDR3 in DNA: TGTGCCAGCAGCTTCGGCATGGACTTAAACACTGAAGCTTTCTTT. This codes for CASSFGMDLNTEAFF. The chain carries TRBV7-9 and TRBJ1-1, with unresolved D. The V end was cut by 3 bases, the J end by 2 bases, with 13 bases between. This CDR3 is 15 amino acids long. Germline assignment: CDR1 SEHNR and CDR2 FQNEAQ (reference sequence).

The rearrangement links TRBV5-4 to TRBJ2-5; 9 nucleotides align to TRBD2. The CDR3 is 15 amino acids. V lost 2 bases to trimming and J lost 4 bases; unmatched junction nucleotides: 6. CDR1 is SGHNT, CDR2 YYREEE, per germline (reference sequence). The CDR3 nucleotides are TGTGCCAGCAGCTTATCTAGCGGGGCCGGAGAGACCCAGTACTTC. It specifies CASSLSSGAGETQYF.

The CDR3 sequence: CASSVWTAYEQYF. CDR3 coding DNA: TGTGCCAGCAGCGTCTGGACTGCCTACGAGCAGTACTTC. The rearrangement joins TRBV5-6 to TRBJ2-7; D possibly corresponds to TRBD2 (5 bases). This CDR3 is 13 amino acids long. The V and J ends lost 4 bases and 2 bases respectively, with 10 bases between them. The germline CDR1 and CDR2 sequences are SGHDT and YYEEEE.

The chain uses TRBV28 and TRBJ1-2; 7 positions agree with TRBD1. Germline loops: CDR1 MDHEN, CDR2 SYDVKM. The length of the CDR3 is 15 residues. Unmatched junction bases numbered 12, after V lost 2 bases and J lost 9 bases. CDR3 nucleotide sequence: TGTGCCAGCAGTTTAGATTTGGGGACAGTTCCCAGCTACACCTTC. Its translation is CASSLDLGTVPSYTF.

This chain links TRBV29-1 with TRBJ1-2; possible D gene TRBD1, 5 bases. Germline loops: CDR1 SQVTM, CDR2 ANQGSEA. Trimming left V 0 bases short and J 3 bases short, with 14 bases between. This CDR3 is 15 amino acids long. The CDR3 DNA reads TGCAGCGTTGAAGACCCAGTCCGGGGCGACTATGGCTACACCTTC. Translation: CSVEDPVRGDYGYTF.

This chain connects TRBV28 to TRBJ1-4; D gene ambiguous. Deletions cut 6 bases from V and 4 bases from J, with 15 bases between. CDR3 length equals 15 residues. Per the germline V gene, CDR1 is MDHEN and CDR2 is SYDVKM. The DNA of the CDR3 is TGTGCCAGCAGCGGTGCCTCGAAGGGTAATGAAAAACTGTTTTTT. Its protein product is CASSGASKGNEKLFF.

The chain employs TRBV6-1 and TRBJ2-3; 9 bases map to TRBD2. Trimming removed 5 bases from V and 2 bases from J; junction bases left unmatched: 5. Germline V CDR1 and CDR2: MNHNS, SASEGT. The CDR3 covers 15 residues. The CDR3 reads CASSHRTSDTDTQYF. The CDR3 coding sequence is TGTGCCAGCAGTCATCGGACTAGCGACACAGATACGCAGTATTTT.

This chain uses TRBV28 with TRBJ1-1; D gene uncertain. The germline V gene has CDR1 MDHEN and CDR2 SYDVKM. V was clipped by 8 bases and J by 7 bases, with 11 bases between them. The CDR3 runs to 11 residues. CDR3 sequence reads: CASGVAGEAFF. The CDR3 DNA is TGTGCCAGCGGGGTGGCCGGTGAAGCTTTCTTT.

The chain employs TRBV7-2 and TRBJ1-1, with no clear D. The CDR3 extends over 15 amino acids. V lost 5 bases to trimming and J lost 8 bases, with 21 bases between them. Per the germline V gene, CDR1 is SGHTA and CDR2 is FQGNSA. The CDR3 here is CASSPGFSRHFEAFF. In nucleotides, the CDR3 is TGTGCCAGCAGCCCCGGGTTCTCCCGGCACTTCGAAGCTTTCTTT.

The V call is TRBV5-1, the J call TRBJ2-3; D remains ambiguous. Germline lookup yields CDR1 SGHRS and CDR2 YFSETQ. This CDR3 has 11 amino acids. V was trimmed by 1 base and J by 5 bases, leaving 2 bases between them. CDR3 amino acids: CASSLQDTQYF. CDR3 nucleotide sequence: TGCGCCAGCAGCTTGCAAGATACGCAGTATTTT.

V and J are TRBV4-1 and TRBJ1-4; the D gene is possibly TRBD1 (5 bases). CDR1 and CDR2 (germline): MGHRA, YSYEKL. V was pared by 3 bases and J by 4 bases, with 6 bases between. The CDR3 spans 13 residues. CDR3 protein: CASSQQGNEKLFF. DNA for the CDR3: TGCGCCAGCAGCCAGCAGGGTAATGAAAAACTGTTTTTT.

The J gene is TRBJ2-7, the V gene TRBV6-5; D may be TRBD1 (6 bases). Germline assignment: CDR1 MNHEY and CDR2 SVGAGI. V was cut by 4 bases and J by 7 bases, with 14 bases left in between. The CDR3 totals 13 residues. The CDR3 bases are TGTGCCAGCAGTTTTCAGGGGATGGGTGAGCAGTACTTC. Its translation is CASSFQGMGEQYF.

The CDR3 sequence: CASSLGTSGRQETQYF. The CDR3 nucleotides are TGCGCCAGCAGCTTAGGGACTAGCGGGCGGCAAGAGACCCAGTACTTC. V usage is TRBV5-1 and J usage is TRBJ2-5; 12 bases fit TRBD2. The junction had 4 bases not matched to a gene; V was cut back by 2 bases and J by 2 bases. The CDR3 is 16 amino acids. CDR1 is SGHRS and CDR2 is YFSETQ in the germline V gene.

The CDR3 sequence: CASSSDPGESEQYF. CDR3 in DNA: TGTGCCAGCAGCTCCGACCCAGGGGAGAGCGAGCAGTACTTC. The V gene is TRBV7-9, the J gene TRBJ2-7; D is possibly TRBD1 (6 bases). The germline CDR1 and CDR2 sequences are SEHNR and FQNEAQ (reference sequence). The CDR3 is 14 residues long. V lost 4 bases and J lost 6, with 16 bases in between.

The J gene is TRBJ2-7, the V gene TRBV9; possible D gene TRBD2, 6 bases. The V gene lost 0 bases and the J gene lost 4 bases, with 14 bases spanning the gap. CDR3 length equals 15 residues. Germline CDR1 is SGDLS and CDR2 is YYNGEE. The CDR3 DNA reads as TGTGCCAGCAGCGTAGAGAGTAGCGGTACGTACGAGCAGTACTTC. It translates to CASSVESSGTYEQYF.

In DNA, the CDR3 is TGTGCCAGTAGTGGAAGACTAGCGGGAGAACTTTACAATGAGCAGTTCTTC. This codes for CASSGRLAGELYNEQFF. V usage is TRBV19 and J usage is TRBJ2-1; 12 nucleotides line up with TRBD2. The CDR3 covers 17 residues. Losses at the gene ends were 5 bases for V and 4 bases for J; bases not matched to a gene: 9. Germline lookup yields CDR1 LNHDA and CDR2 SQIVND (reference sequence).

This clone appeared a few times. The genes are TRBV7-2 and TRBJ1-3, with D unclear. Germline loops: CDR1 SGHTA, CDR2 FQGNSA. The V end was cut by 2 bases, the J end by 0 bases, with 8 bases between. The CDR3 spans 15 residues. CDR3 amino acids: CASSLRISSGNTIYF. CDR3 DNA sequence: TGTGCCAGCAGCTTAAGAATCAGCTCTGGAAACACCATATATTTT.

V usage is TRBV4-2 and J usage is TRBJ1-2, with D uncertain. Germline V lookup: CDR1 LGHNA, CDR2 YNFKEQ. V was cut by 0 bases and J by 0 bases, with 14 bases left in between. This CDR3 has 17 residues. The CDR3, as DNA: TGTGCCAGCAGCCAAGATACGGGTTTCAATACTAACTATGGCTACACCTTC. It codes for CASSQDTGFNTNYGYTF.

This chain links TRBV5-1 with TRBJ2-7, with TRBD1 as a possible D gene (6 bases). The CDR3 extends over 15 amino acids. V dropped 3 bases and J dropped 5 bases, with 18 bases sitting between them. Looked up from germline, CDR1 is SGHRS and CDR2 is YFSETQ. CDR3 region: CASSSVLGAGDEQYF. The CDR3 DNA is TGCGCCAGCAGCTCGGTGCTGGGGGCAGGGGACGAGCAGTACTTC. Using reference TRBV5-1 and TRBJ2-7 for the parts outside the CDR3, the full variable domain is KAGVTQTPRYLIKTRGQQVTLSCSPISGHRSVSWYQQTPGQGLQFLFEYFSETQRNKGNFPGRFSGRQFSNSRSEMNVSTLELGDSALYLCASSSVLGAGDEQYFGPGTRLTVT.